The 30 T cell receptor beta chains listed next were all sequenced from one sample in a study of stem cell transplantation in POMP-related autoinflammatory disease. Assay used: immunoSEQ multiplex PCR; TCRdb lists only in-frame clones, some missing. The repertoire holds some 70,000 clones, with just over 90% as singletons. The starting material was CD4+ T cells from PBMCs, obtained after stem cell transplantation. These receptor sequences come from a human patient with POMP-related autoinflammation and immune dysregulation (PRAID). Certain T cells may be donor cells from the graft.

The chain carries TRBV19 and TRBJ2-5, with D perhaps TRBD2 (7 bases). The CDR3 has 14 residues. From germline, CDR1 is LNHDA and CDR2 SQIVND (reference sequence). The V gene lost 9 bases and the J gene lost 1 base, with 15 bases spanning the gap. DNA of the CDR3: TGTGCCAGCGGGGGGCCGGGGGGCCAAGAGACCCAGTACTTC. This sequence encodes CASGGPGGQETQYF.

This clone has a handful of counts. The chain recombines TRBV2 with TRBJ2-3, with no clear D. The CDR3 contains 14 residues. With 6 bases removed from V and 8 bases from J, the gap between germline ends came to 18 bases. Germline CDR1 is SNHLY and CDR2 is FYNNEI. CDR3 DNA: TGTGCCAGCAGCGCTAAGTTGGTTTCTCCTACGCAGTATTTT. Protein: CASSAKLVSPTQYF.

The chain carries TRBV7-7 and TRBJ1-2; D ambiguous. Looked up from germline, CDR1 is SSHAT and CDR2 is FNYEAQ (reference sequence). This CDR3 contains 15 residues. The V end was cut by 6 bases, the J end by 3 bases, with 17 bases between. CDR3 amino acids: CASRYSRLWDYGYTF. DNA for the CDR3: TGTGCCAGCAGATACTCGCGGTTGTGGGACTATGGCTACACCTTC.

By proportion, this clone is medium-sized. The genes are TRBV19 and TRBJ1-5; possible D gene TRBD1, 5 bases. The length of the CDR3 is 17 residues. V lost 7 bases and J lost 3, with 22 bases in between. Germline V lookup: CDR1 LNHDA, CDR2 SQIVND (reference sequence). CDR3 nucleotide sequence: TGTGCCAGTACTTCCCACGGGGGGGGTAAGGACAATCAGCCCCAGCATTTT. It specifies CASTSHGGGKDNQPQHF.

The chain is built from TRBV27 and TRBJ2-7, with a weak D call TRBD1 (6 bases). This CDR3 contains 14 residues. Trimming removed 6 bases at V and 5 bases at J, with 17 bases between. CDR1 is MNHEY and CDR2 is SMNVEV in the germline V gene (reference sequence). CDR3 sequence: CASSHPNRVDEQYV. The CDR3 bases are TGTGCCAGCAGCCACCCGAACAGGGTTGACGAGCAGTACGTC.

The chain joins TRBV2 to TRBJ2-2, with TRBD2 matching over 12 bases. V shed 6 bases and J 1 base; nucleotides not matched to a gene: 3. The CDR3 extends over 16 amino acids. Germline lookup yields CDR1 SNHLY and CDR2 FYNNEI. The CDR3 coding sequence is TGTGCCAGCAGGATGACTAGCGGGGGGAACACCGGGGAGCTGTTTTTT. It yields the protein CASRMTSGGNTGELFF.

V and J are TRBV27 and TRBJ1-5; weak D call: TRBD1 (6 bases). The V end was cut by 6 bases, the J end by 4 bases, with 19 bases between. Germline V lookup: CDR1 MNHEY, CDR2 SMNVEV (reference sequence). This CDR3 has 16 residues. The CDR3 reads CASRASGTRENQPQHF. The DNA of the CDR3 is TGTGCCAGCAGAGCCTCCGGGACAAGGGAAAATCAGCCCCAGCATTTT.

The V and J genes are TRBV6-1 and TRBJ1-5; 8 bases are shared with TRBD1. V shed 2 bases, J shed 2 bases, and the junction held 2 bases outside the gene matches. The germline V gene encodes CDR1 MNHNS and CDR2 SASEGT. The CDR3 runs 15 residues. CDR3 sequence: CASSELDRGNQPQHF. CDR3 DNA sequence: TGTGCCAGCAGTGAACTGGACAGGGGCAATCAGCCCCAGCATTTT.

This clone was counted a single time. This chain connects TRBV7-3 to TRBJ1-1; D call uncertain. CDR3 length: 13 residues. Trimming stripped 2 bases from V and 0 bases from J, with 4 bases between. Germline CDR1 and CDR2: SGHTA and FQGTGA. The CDR3 bases are TGTGCCAGCAGCTTATCTGTGAACACTGAAGCTTTCTTT. Its translation: CASSLSVNTEAFF.

V and J are TRBV10-3 and TRBJ2-3, with 8 bases fitting TRBD1. The trim removed 2 bases at V and 2 bases at J, leaving 9 bases unmatched. CDR3 length: 17 residues. Germline CDR1 reads ENHRY; CDR2 reads SYGVKD. The CDR3 loop reads CAISEPTGDGDTDTQYF. The CDR3 DNA reads as TGTGCCATCAGTGAGCCGACAGGGGATGGAGACACAGATACGCAGTATTTT.

V gene TRBV2 combines with J gene TRBJ2-4; 8 positions agree with TRBD2. The V gene's germline CDR1 is SNHLY and CDR2 FYNNEI. This CDR3 is 16 amino acids long. V gave up 6 bases and J gave up 6 bases; unmatched junction bases: 13. The CDR3 region is CASSPIGGAGGNIQYF. CDR3 nucleotide sequence: TGTGCCAGCAGCCCCATCGGGGGGGCCGGGGGAAACATTCAGTACTTC.

The chain uses TRBV7-9 and TRBJ1-1, with D uncertain. Trimming left V 1 base short and J 7 bases short, with 7 bases between. Germline V gene data show CDR1 as SEHNR and CDR2 as FQNEAQ (reference sequence). The CDR3 totals 12 residues. The CDR3, as DNA: TGTGCCAGCAGCTTAGGAGGGAATGAAGCTTTCTTT. This encodes CASSLGGNEAFF.

V is TRBV18 and J is TRBJ1-5; 9 nucleotides align to TRBD1. The germline CDR1 and CDR2 sequences are KGHSH and LQKENI. The CDR3 sequence is 16 residues long. The V gene end was trimmed by 2 bases and the J gene end by 10 bases; junction bases not matched to a gene: 12. CDR3 protein: CASSPTGQGIIEPQHF. CDR3 in DNA: TGTGCCAGCTCACCAACGGGACAGGGTATTATCGAACCCCAGCATTTT.

The chain has TRBV7-9 and TRBJ2-7; the D call may be TRBD1 or TRBD2 (5 bases each). Trimming left V 5 bases short and J 3 bases short, with 11 bases between. Germline values: CDR1 SEHNR, CDR2 FQNEAQ (reference sequence). The CDR3 contains 13 residues. The CDR3 sequence is CASSEGSYYEQYV. CDR3 coding DNA: TGTGCCAGCAGCGAGGGGTCTTACTACGAGCAGTACGTC.

This clone showed up just a few times. The V gene is TRBV13, the J gene TRBJ1-1; possibly TRBD1 for D (6 bases). The V end was cut by 3 bases, the J end by 2 bases, with 13 bases between. The CDR3 loop spans 15 amino acids. Germline CDR1 is PRHDT and CDR2 is FYEKMQ (reference sequence). The DNA of the CDR3 is TGTGCCAGCAGCTTGACTCGACAGGTCAACACTGAAGCTTTCTTT. Translation gives CASSLTRQVNTEAFF.

The CDR3 DNA is TGTGCCAGCAGTCGGGACAGGTGGGGCTACACCTTC. Translating it yields CASSRDRWGYTF. This rearrangement joins TRBV6-5 to TRBJ1-2, with 8 bases fitting TRBD1. Germline V CDR1 and CDR2: MNHEY, SVGAGI. After removal of 5 bases from V and 8 bases from J, the junction contained 4 bases not matched to a gene. CDR3 length: 12 residues.

This chain joins TRBV5-1 and TRBJ2-1, with 7 positions matching TRBD1. J gave up 0 bases and V 4 bases, and 10 bases lay outside the gene matches. The CDR3 is 17 residues long. Germline V CDR1 and CDR2: SGHRS, YFSETQ. DNA for the CDR3: TGCGCCAGCAGCGGCCTATACAGGGGAATCTCCTACAATGAGCAGTTCTTC. The encoded protein is CASSGLYRGISYNEQFF.

The rearrangement links TRBV20-1 to TRBJ2-7; the D is unclear. Germline V gene lookup returns CDR1 DFQATT and CDR2 SNEGSKA (reference sequence). V gave up 3 bases and J gave up 5 bases, with 11 bases separating them. The CDR3 consists of 12 residues. DNA of the CDR3: TGCAGTGCTAGTAGGCAGACGAACGAGCAGTACGTC. It is translated as CSASRQTNEQYV.

The genes are TRBV4-2 and TRBJ2-7; possible D gene TRBD2, 5 bases. Germline CDR1 is LGHNA and CDR2 is YNFKEQ. The CDR3 extends over 15 amino acids. V was cut by 3 bases and J by 7 bases, with 19 bases left in between. CDR3 sequence reads: CASSHSVGVSGEQYF. DNA of the CDR3: TGTGCCAGCAGCCACTCGGTCGGGGTCTCGGGTGAGCAGTACTTC.

V is TRBV28 and J is TRBJ2-1; D may match TRBD1 or TRBD2 (5 bases each). In germline, CDR1 is MDHEN, CDR2 SYDVKM. CDR3 size: 14 residues. Trimming removed 2 bases from V and 5 bases from J, with 10 bases in between. The CDR3 DNA reads TGTGCCAGCAGTTTAGCAGGGACGGACAATGAGCAGTTCTTC. Amino acids: CASSLAGTDNEQFF.

This chain joins TRBV4-2 and TRBJ2-1, with 9 nucleotides matching TRBD2. The V and J ends lost 0 bases and 8 bases, in that order; junction bases with no gene match: 5. This CDR3 comprises 15 residues. The V gene's germline CDR1 is LGHNA and CDR2 YNFKEQ. DNA of the CDR3: TGTGCCAGCAGCCAAGAGGGACTAGCTTTCTATGAGCAGTTCTTC. Its translation: CASSQEGLAFYEQFF.

The V gene is TRBV5-1, the J gene TRBJ1-6, with a tentative D call TRBD1 (5 bases). V lost 5 bases and J 6 bases, leaving 12 bases between the germline ends. CDR3 length: 14 amino acids. Germline CDR1 SGHRS, CDR2 YFSETQ. CDR3 residues: CASSPNRSNSPLHF. The CDR3 DNA follows: TGCGCCAGCAGTCCTAACAGGAGTAATTCACCCCTCCACTTT.

This chain joins TRBV19 and TRBJ2-5; 7 nucleotides line up with TRBD1. The germline CDR1 and CDR2 sequences are LNHDA and SQIVND (reference sequence). CDR3 size: 12 residues. Losses at the gene ends were 4 bases for V and 4 bases for J; bases not matched to a gene: 0. CDR3 protein: CASSRQGETQYF. As DNA, the CDR3 is TGTGCCAGTAGTAGACAGGGAGAGACCCAGTACTTC.

The CDR3 bases are TGTGCCAGCAGTACCAGGACAGGGAGGGGTGGCTACACCTTC. Protein sequence: CASSTRTGRGGYTF. The rearrangement joins TRBV6-5 to TRBJ1-2; 8 bases are shared with TRBD1. CDR1 and CDR2 (germline): MNHEY, SVGAGI. J was trimmed by 7 bases and V by 5 bases; bases with no gene match: 9. This CDR3 contains 14 residues.

This chain uses TRBV15 with TRBJ2-2; D tentatively fits TRBD1 or TRBD2 (5 bases each). The CDR3 covers 13 residues. CDR1 is LNHNV and CDR2 is YYDKDF in the germline V gene (reference sequence). Trimming took 3 bases from V and 3 from J, leaving 5 bases between them. The CDR3 spells CATSRGDTGELFF. CDR3 DNA: TGTGCCACCAGCAGGGGGGACACCGGGGAGCTGTTTTTT.

The CDR3 DNA follows: TGTGCCAGTAGTACTTACAGGGGGGCAGATACGCAGTATTTT. Its translation is CASSTYRGADTQYF. The rearrangement uses TRBV19 and TRBJ2-3; 8 bases align to TRBD1. CDR1 and CDR2 from the germline V gene are LNHDA and SQIVND (reference sequence). Unmatched junction bases numbered 4, after V lost 4 bases and J lost 4 bases. The CDR3 sequence is 14 residues long.

This rearrangement joins TRBV28 to TRBJ2-1; D is unresolved. The CDR3 extends over 12 amino acids. CDR1 is MDHEN, CDR2 SYDVKM, per germline. The ends were cut back, 6 bases at V and 3 bases at J, with 6 bases in the middle. CDR3 sequence (DNA): TGTGCCAGCAGCTATATCTACAATGAGCAGTTCTTC. Its protein product is CASSYIYNEQFF. The variable domain in full, completed from reference TRBV28 and TRBJ2-1, reads DVKVTQSSRYLVKRTGEKVFLECVQDMDHENMFWYRQDPGLGLRLIYFSYDVKMKEKGDIPEGYSVSREKKERFSLILESASTNQTSMYLCASSYIYNEQFFGPGTRLTVL.

The rearrangement links TRBV7-9 to TRBJ1-1; 7 bases agree with TRBD1. There are 12 residues in the CDR3. The trim removed 6 bases at V and 11 bases at J, leaving 9 bases unmatched. Germline V CDR1 and CDR2: SEHNR, FQNEAQ (reference sequence). In nucleotides, the CDR3 is TGTGCCAGCAGTCAGGGGACAGCGTGGGCTTTCTTT. Translated, it gives CASSQGTAWAFF.

The chain uses TRBV6-4 and TRBJ1-6; 9 bases map to TRBD1. CDR3 size: 14 residues. Germline values: CDR1 MRHNA, CDR2 SNTAGT. The V and J ends lost 5 bases and 8 bases, in that order; junction bases with no gene match: 4. The CDR3 region is CASSRTGEDSPLHF. The CDR3 nucleotides are TGTGCCAGCAGTAGGACAGGGGAGGATTCACCCCTCCACTTT.

This clone has just a few counts. The chain joins TRBV20-1 to TRBJ1-5, with D maybe TRBD1 (5 bases). The length of the CDR3 is 14 residues. The germline V gene has CDR1 DFQATT and CDR2 SNEGSKA (reference sequence). V lost 3 bases to trimming and J lost 6 bases, with 15 bases between them. The CDR3 coding sequence is TGCAGTGCTAGTATGGCAGGGCGGACTCAGCCCCAGCATTTT. The encoded protein is CSASMAGRTQPQHF.